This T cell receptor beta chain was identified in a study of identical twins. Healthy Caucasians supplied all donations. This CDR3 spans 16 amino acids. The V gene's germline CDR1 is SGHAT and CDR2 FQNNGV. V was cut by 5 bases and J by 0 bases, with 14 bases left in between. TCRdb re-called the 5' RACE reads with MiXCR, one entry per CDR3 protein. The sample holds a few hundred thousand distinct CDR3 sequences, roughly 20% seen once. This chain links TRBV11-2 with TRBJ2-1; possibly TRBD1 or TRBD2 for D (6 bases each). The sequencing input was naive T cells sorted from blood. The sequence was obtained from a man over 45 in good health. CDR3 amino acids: CASSRRGVGSYNEQFF. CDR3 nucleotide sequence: TGTGCCAGCAGCCGGAGGGGGGTTGGCTCCTACAATGAGCAGTTCTTC.